This is a list of T cell receptor beta chains from one sample in a study of graft-versus-host responses after intestinal transplantation. Produced via immunoSEQ multiplex PCR; TCRdb's table is partial and in-frame only. The sample carries 20,000 or so clones, approximately 46% recorded once. The sample was alloreactive CD4+ T cells from a mixed lymphocyte reaction culture, taken before intestinal transplant. The receptors were sampled from a human patient who received an intestinal transplant. Both conserved end residues are part of each CDR3. D genes are given only for firm matches. Clone size, where shown, is once, few, many, or a class for clones that have expanded.

j_call | cdr3_length | clone_size | v_call | d_call | cdr3_nt | cdr3_aa
TRBJ2-1 | 16 | few | TRBV7-9 | TRBD2 | TGTGCCAGCACGGGACTAGCGGGGGCGTACTACAATGAGCAGTTCTTC | CASTGLAGAYYNEQFF
TRBJ1-4 | 16 | . | TRBV2 | . | TGTGCCAGCAGCTACACCTCCGGGACGGGGGGGCAAAAACTGTTTTTT | CASSYTSGTGGQKLFF
TRBJ2-7 | 13 | . | TRBV6-5 | TRBD1 | TGTGCCAGCCGTCCAGGGGGCTGGGACGAGCAGTACTTC | CASRPGGWDEQYF
TRBJ2-2 | 15 | . | TRBV6-1 | TRBD1 | TGTGCCAGCAGTGAGATAGGGGGCTGGGAAGGGGAGCTGTTTTTT | CASSEIGGWEGELFF
TRBJ2-2 | 16 | few | TRBV5-1 | . | TGCGCCAGCAGCCCCGACTACGCTGGGGTGGCCGGGGAGCTGTTTTTT | CASSPDYAGVAGELFF
TRBJ2-1 | 16 | . | TRBV2 | . | TGTGCCAGCAGTGAACACCGGGGGGCGGCCTACAATGAGCAGTTCTTC | CASSEHRGAAYNEQFF
TRBJ1-3 | 15 | . | TRBV7-9 | . | TGTGCCCACGGAGGGGAGGCCCTCTCTGGAAACACCATATATTTT | CAHGGEALSGNTIYF
TRBJ2-3 | 15 | few | TRBV5-1 | . | TGCGCCAGCAGCTTGGTTAGCGGCCCAACAGATACGCAGTATTTT | CASSLVSGPTDTQYF
TRBJ1-6 | 15 | . | TRBV6-1 | TRBD1 | TGTGCCCCCAGGGGGACAGACCGCCGGGATTCACCCCTCCACTTT | CAPRGTDRRDSPLHF
TRBJ1-4 | 14 | . | TRBV14 | . | TGTGCCAGCAGCCCCATGGAGGGAGTAGAAAAACTGTTTTTT | CASSPMEGVEKLFF
TRBJ2-3 | 14 | . | TRBV5-1 | TRBD2 | TGCGCCAGCAGCTTAGCGGGGGCGGGAGATACGCAGTATTTT | CASSLAGAGDTQYF
TRBJ1-1 | 15 | . | TRBV2 | . | TGTGCCAGCAGGCCTGTGCGTGTCGGGAACACTGAAGCTTTCTTT | CASRPVRVGNTEAFF
TRBJ2-1 | 14 | . | TRBV10-2 | . | TGCGCCAGCAGTGGGTTACTAGTAGGGAATGAGCAGTTCTTC | CASSGLLVGNEQFF
TRBJ2-7 | 14 | . | TRBV5-4 | TRBD1 | TGTGCCAGCAGCCCGGGACAGGGGCGCTACGAGCAGTACTTC | CASSPGQGRYEQYF
TRBJ1-1 | 13 | . | TRBV9 | . | TGTGCCAGCAGCGTCCCGGGGAACACTGAAGCTTTCTTT | CASSVPGNTEAFF
TRBJ2-4 | 18 | once | TRBV6-1 | TRBD1 | TGTGCCAGCAGTGAGCCCCAGGGGGCCGGCTTAGCCAAAAACATTCAGTACTTC | CASSEPQGAGLAKNIQYF
TRBJ2-1 | 16 | once | TRBV6-6 | TRBD1 | TGTGCCAGCAGCCCAACAGACAGGGGGTCCTACAATGAGCAGTTCTTC | CASSPTDRGSYNEQFF
TRBJ2-4 | 14 | . | TRBV5-4 | . | TGTGCCAGCAGCTTGGCGGAGGGGCGGGACATTCAGTACTTC | CASSLAEGRDIQYF
TRBJ2-5 | 15 | . | TRBV9 | TRBD1 | TGTGCCAGCAGCGTGGGGGACAGGTACCAAGAGACCCAGTACTTC | CASSVGDRYQETQYF
TRBJ2-3 | 13 | few | TRBV6-5 | . | TGTGCCAGCAGACGGGACTCCACAGATACGCAGTATTTT | CASRRDSTDTQYF
TRBJ2-7 | 16 | . | TRBV4-1 | TRBD2 | TGCGCCAGCAGCCAACGGACTAGCGGGGGCCTCTACGAGCAGTACTTC | CASSQRTSGGLYEQYF
TRBJ1-5 | 13 | . | TRBV4-1 | . | TGCGCCAGCAGCCAGGACCGGGGAGGGCCCCAGCATTTT | CASSQDRGGPQHF
TRBJ1-3 | 16 | few | TRBV4-1 | . | TGCGCCAGCAGCCAAGATCCCTCTTTCTCTGGAAACACCATATATTTT | CASSQDPSFSGNTIYF
TRBJ2-1 | 15 | few | TRBV19 | TRBD2 | TGTGCCAGCGCCCCGGGACTAGCCTCCTACAATGAGCAGTTCTTC | CASAPGLASYNEQFF
TRBJ1-1 | 12 | . | TRBV5-5 | . | TGTGCCAGCAGCTTACAGGGTTCTGAAGCTTTCTTT | CASSLQGSEAFF
TRBJ2-1 | 15 | . | TRBV7-2 | . | TGTGCCAGCAGCTTATCCGGGGGGCTGTGGAATGAGCAGTTCTTC | CASSLSGGLWNEQFF
TRBJ1-3 | 15 | . | TRBV19 | . | TGTGCCAGTAGTACCAGAGAGGGCGCTGGAAACACCATATATTTT | CASSTREGAGNTIYF
TRBJ2-1 | 14 | few | TRBV29-1 | TRBD2 | TGCAGCGTTGCAGGCGGGGGGGCGGACAATGAGCAGTTCTTC | CSVAGGGADNEQFF
TRBJ1-3 | 14 | few | TRBV11-2 | . | TGTGCCAGCAGCTTAGGAGGTTACGGAAACACCATATATTTT | CASSLGGYGNTIYF
TRBJ1-6 | 15 | . | TRBV6-5 | TRBD1 | TGTGCCAGCAGTTACGGGGGACAGGCCAATTCACCCCTCCACTTT | CASSYGGQANSPLHF
TRBJ1-2 | 12 | . | TRBV9 | . | TGTGCCAGCAGAGACATAGCGGGTGGCTACACCTTC | CASRDIAGGYTF
TRBJ2-5 | 15 | . | TRBV5-8 | . | TGTGCCAGCAGCTTGGAGGGGGTCCCGCGAGAGACCCAGTACTTC | CASSLEGVPRETQYF
TRBJ2-3 | 14 | medium-sized | TRBV2 | TRBD2 | TGTGCCAGCCGGGTAGCGGGGTACACAGATACGCAGTATTTT | CASRVAGYTDTQYF
TRBJ2-1 | 17 | few | TRBV11-2 | . | TGTGCCAGCAGCTCATCTCTAGCGATTGGAGTATACAATGAGCAGTTCTTC | CASSSSLAIGVYNEQFF
TRBJ2-7 | 14 | once | TRBV2 | TRBD2 | TGTGCCAGCAGTCCGGCTAGCGGGGCCCTCGAGCAGTACTTC | CASSPASGALEQYF
TRBJ1-1 | 10 | . | TRBV6-6 | . | TGTGCCAGCAGCCCCGGAGGAGCTTTCTTT | CASSPGGAFF
TRBJ2-1 | 15 | . | TRBV6-6 | TRBD2 | TGTGCCAGCAGAAAACCAGCGGGGGACTACAATGAGCAGTTCTTC | CASRKPAGDYNEQFF
TRBJ2-2 | 16 | . | TRBV18 | TRBD2 | TGTGCCAGCTCACCCCTAGCGGGGGGTAACACCGGGGAGCTGTTTTTT | CASSPLAGGNTGELFF
TRBJ2-5 | 13 | . | TRBV6-4 | TRBD2 | TGTGCCACCCAATGGGTGGGGGGGAAGACCCAGTACTTC | CATQWVGGKTQYF
TRBJ1-1 | 17 | few | TRBV5-1 | . | TGCGCCAGCAGCTTGGGGGCAGGGTATCGTCTTAACACTGAAGCTTTCTTT | CASSLGAGYRLNTEAFF
TRBJ1-1 | 14 | few | TRBV19 | . | TGTGCCAGTAGTATCCAGCCTCGGGGCACTGAAGCTTTCTTT | CASSIQPRGTEAFF
TRBJ2-2 | 16 | . | TRBV4-1 | TRBD1 | TGCGCCAGCAGCCAGGGGGACAGGGTCGAGACCGGGGAGCTGTTTTTT | CASSQGDRVETGELFF
TRBJ2-1 | 15 | few | TRBV5-1 | . | TGCGCCAGCAGCTTGGGGATGTGGGTAGCTTCGGAGCAGTTCTTC | CASSLGMWVASEQFF
TRBJ2-7 | 15 | . | TRBV27 | TRBD1 | TGTGCCAGCAGTTTATATACGGCAGGGGGATACGAGCAGTACTTC | CASSLYTAGGYEQYF
TRBJ2-1 | 14 | . | TRBV10-3 | . | TGTGCCATCAGGGGGAGGACTACCCCCAATGAGCAGTTCTTC | CAIRGRTTPNEQFF
TRBJ1-2 | 14 | . | TRBV5-4 | TRBD1 | TGTGCCAGCAGCGGGGGACAGGTAGGGGACGGCTACACCTTC | CASSGGQVGDGYTF
TRBJ1-2 | 14 | . | TRBV29-1 | . | TGCAGCGCGGGCCCCCAGGGCCTTGGCCTTGGCTACACCTTC | CSAGPQGLGLGYTF
TRBJ2-6 | 15 | . | TRBV6-5 | . | TGTGCCAGCAGTTACTTGGAGTCTGGGGCCAACGTCCTGACTTTC | CASSYLESGANVLTF
TRBJ2-7 | 15 | . | TRBV18 | TRBD2 | TGTGCCAGCTCACCACTGAGCGGGGGGGCCGGCGAGCAGTACTTC | CASSPLSGGAGEQYF
TRBJ2-7 | 13 | . | TRBV6-1 | . | TGTGCCAGCAGTGAATATAGCCCCTACGAGCAGTACTTC | CASSEYSPYEQYF
TRBJ1-4 | 15 | . | TRBV11-2 | . | TGTGCCAGCAGCAACCAGGGGCTCCCTAATGAAAAACTGTTTTTT | CASSNQGLPNEKLFF
TRBJ1-5 | 14 | . | TRBV2 | . | TGTGCCAGCATACGGGGGGAGAGCAATCAGCCCCAGCATTTT | CASIRGESNQPQHF
TRBJ2-7 | 11 | . | TRBV6-6 | TRBD1 | TGTGCCAGCGGATGGACGGGACAGCCAAACTTC | CASGWTGQPNF